The 15 T cell receptor beta chains in this list originate from one sample, sequenced in a study of shared clonotypes between healthy human individuals. TCRdb's table, derived via immunoSEQ multiplex PCR, lists solely in-frame clones and lacks some. The sample holds 1,500,000 or so clones; roughly 95% are singletons and the top ten take about 1%. The specimen sequenced was naive CD4+ T cells sorted from blood. This sample's subset: CD45RA+ positively selected. These receptors came from a man in his thirties or forties in good health.

V usage is TRBV28 and J usage is TRBJ1-5; 11 bases line up with TRBD1. This CDR3 region has 20 residues. Germline-derived CDR1 and CDR2 are MDHEN and SYDVKM. V was pared by 6 bases and J by 0 bases, with 16 bases of the junction left unmatched. The CDR3 region is CASSNIPGTGGAYSNQPQHF. The CDR3 DNA reads as TGTGCCAGCAGCAACATCCCCGGGACAGGGGGGGCCTATAGCAATCAGCCCCAGCATTTT.

The V and J genes are TRBV28 and TRBJ1-2; 7 nucleotides match TRBD1. The trim removed 6 bases at V and 5 bases at J, leaving 6 bases unmatched. Germline CDR1 and CDR2: MDHEN and SYDVKM. This CDR3 spans 13 amino acids. CDR3 in DNA: TGTGCCAGCAGAATTTCAGGGGGGTATGGCTACACCTTC. Its protein product is CASRISGGYGYTF.

The rearrangement joins TRBV7-8 to TRBJ2-7, with D possibly matching TRBD2 (5 bases). CDR3 size: 16 residues. The ends were cut back, 2 bases at V and 6 bases at J, with 20 bases in the middle. Germline V gene data show CDR1 as SGHVS and CDR2 as FQNEAQ. In nucleotides, the CDR3 is TGTGCCAGCAGCTTAATCGGGGTGCTAGATAACCCCGAGCAGTACTTC. This translates into CASSLIGVLDNPEQYF.

J is TRBJ2-2 and V is TRBV18; D might be TRBD1 (6 bases). The CDR3 length is 15 residues. V lost 2 bases and J lost 5, with 12 bases in between. Per germline, CDR1 KGHSH and CDR2 LQKENI. The CDR3 DNA reads as TGTGCCAGCTCACCATTATCGGACAGAACCGGGGAGCTGTTTTTT. It specifies CASSPLSDRTGELFF.

J is TRBJ1-2 and V is TRBV29-1; perhaps TRBD1 as D (6 bases). This CDR3 is 12 amino acids long. The V end lost 6 bases, the J end lost 6 bases, and 14 bases lay between the germline ends. Germline values: CDR1 SQVTM, CDR2 ANQGSEA. The CDR3 DNA follows: TGCAGCGTGGTACAGGGACTTGATGGCTACACCTTC. Its translation is CSVVQGLDGYTF.

CDR3 residues: CASSESSNLIVNEQFF. The DNA for the CDR3 is TGCGCCAGCAGTGAGTCTTCTAACCTTATAGTTAATGAGCAGTTCTTC. V and J are TRBV10-2 and TRBJ2-1; D gene unclear. The germline V gene has CDR1 WSHSY and CDR2 SAAADI. V gave up 0 bases and J gave up 7 bases, with 16 bases separating them. The CDR3 has 16 amino acids.

This clone appeared a few times. This sequence joins TRBV28 and TRBJ1-1; D unclear. The V gene's germline CDR1 is MDHEN and CDR2 SYDVKM. V was pared by 6 bases and J by 11 bases, with 13 bases between. CDR3 length: 11 amino acids. CDR3 protein: CASSLALTAFF. As DNA, the CDR3 is TGTGCCAGCAGCCTTGCATTAACGGCTTTCTTT. Looking up the rest from reference TRBV28 and TRBJ1-1 gives the full variable domain: DVKVTQSSRYLVKRTGEKVFLECVQDMDHENMFWYRQDPGLGLRLIYFSYDVKMKEKGDIPEGYSVSREKKERFSLILESASTNQTSMYLCASSLALTAFFGQGTRLTVV.

The chain combines TRBV18 with TRBJ2-7, with 9 bases fitting TRBD1. The CDR3 runs to 15 residues. V shed 3 bases and J 4 bases; nucleotides not matched to a gene: 7. The germline CDR1 and CDR2 sequences are KGHSH and LQKENI. This CDR3 reads CASSPEQGALYEQYF. As DNA, the CDR3 is TGTGCCAGCTCACCGGAACAGGGGGCGTTATACGAGCAGTACTTC.

This chain uses TRBV11-2 with TRBJ2-1, with D possibly TRBD2 on 5 matching bases. The CDR3 is 15 amino acids. V lost 1 base and J lost 9, with 16 bases in between. The germline CDR1 and CDR2 sequences are SGHAT and FQNNGV. CDR3 sequence reads: CASSLVPLVLAEQFF. CDR3 coding DNA: TGTGCCAGCAGCTTAGTCCCACTAGTGTTGGCTGAGCAGTTCTTC.

This clone occurred once. The chain links TRBV19 to TRBJ2-5; the D is unclear. The germline V and J ends were trimmed by 11 bases and 0 bases, with 13 bases remaining between them. The CDR3 totals 13 residues. Germline CDR1 and CDR2: LNHDA and SQIVND (reference sequence). Here the CDR3 reads CACKGLYQETQYF. The CDR3 DNA reads as TGTGCCTGTAAAGGGCTTTACCAAGAGACCCAGTACTTC.

Worth noting for this clone: The same CDR3 is also encoded by other DNA sequences in this sample. The gene calls are TRBV6-1 and TRBJ1-1; no clear D. Trimming took off 3 bases at V and 3 bases at J, with 11 bases between the two ends. The CDR3 is made up of 14 amino acids. CDR1 and CDR2 (germline): MNHNS, SASEGT. In DNA form, the CDR3 reads TGTGCCAGCAGTGACCAAACGGGCTACACTGAAGCTTTCTTT. Amino acid sequence: CASSDQTGYTEAFF.

This chain uses TRBV6-1 with TRBJ2-1, with 9 bases fitting TRBD2. CDR1 is MNHNS and CDR2 is SASEGT in the germline V gene. This CDR3 has 15 amino acids. V was pared by 0 bases and J by 9 bases, with 6 bases of the junction left unmatched. CDR3 region: CASSEAAGGPSEQFF. The CDR3 DNA follows: TGTGCCAGCAGTGAAGCGGCGGGAGGGCCTAGTGAGCAGTTCTTC.

This rearrangement joins TRBV7-8 to TRBJ2-5, with D perhaps matching TRBD2 (6 bases). The V end lost 5 bases, the J end lost 6 bases, and 22 bases lay between the germline ends. The CDR3 totals 16 residues. Germline CDR1 SGHVS, CDR2 FQNEAQ. The CDR3 sequence is CASSHDIGGSRKTQYF. For the CDR3, the DNA is TGTGCCAGCAGCCACGACATCGGGGGTTCTCGGAAGACCCAGTACTTC.

The chain links TRBV9 to TRBJ2-2; D is unclear. Germline CDR1 reads SGDLS; CDR2 reads YYNGEE. V was shortened by 4 bases and J by 1 base, with 8 bases between the two germline ends. The CDR3 loop spans 14 amino acids. Here the CDR3 reads CASSLGGNTGELFF. CDR3 nucleotide sequence: TGTGCCAGCAGCCTCGGTGGGAACACCGGGGAGCTGTTTTTT.

This clone appeared a single time. The V gene is TRBV27, the J gene TRBJ2-5; 7 nucleotides match TRBD1. The J call may be in error: the DNA end matches TRBJ2-7 better. The CDR3 length is 14 residues. In germline, CDR1 is MNHEY, CDR2 SMNVEV (reference sequence). The CDR3: CASSARDSVYEQYF. The DNA for the CDR3 is TGTGCCAGCAGCGCAAGGGACAGCGTATACGAGCAGTACTTC.